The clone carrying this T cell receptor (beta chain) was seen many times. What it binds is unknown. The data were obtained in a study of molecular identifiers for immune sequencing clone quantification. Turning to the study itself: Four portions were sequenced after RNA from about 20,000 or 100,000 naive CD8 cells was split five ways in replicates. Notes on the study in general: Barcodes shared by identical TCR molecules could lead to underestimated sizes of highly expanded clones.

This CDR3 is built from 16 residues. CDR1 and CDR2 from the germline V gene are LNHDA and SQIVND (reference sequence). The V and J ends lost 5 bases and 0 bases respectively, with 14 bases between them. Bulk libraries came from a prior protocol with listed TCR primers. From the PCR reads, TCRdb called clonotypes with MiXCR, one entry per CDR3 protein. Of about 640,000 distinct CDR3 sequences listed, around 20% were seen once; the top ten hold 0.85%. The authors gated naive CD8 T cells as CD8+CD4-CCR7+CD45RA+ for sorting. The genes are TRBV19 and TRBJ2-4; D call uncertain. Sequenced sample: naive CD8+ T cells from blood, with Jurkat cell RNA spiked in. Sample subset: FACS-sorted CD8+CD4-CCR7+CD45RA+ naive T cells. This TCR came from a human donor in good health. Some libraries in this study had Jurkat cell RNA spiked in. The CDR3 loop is CASSQATNLAKNIQYF. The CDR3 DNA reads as TGTGCCAGTAGTCAGGCAACAAATCTAGCCAAAAACATTCAGTACTTC.